Below are 5 T cell receptor beta chains sequenced from a single sample in a study of CXCR3-negative and CXCR3-positive naive CD8 T cells. Via 5' RACE with UMI labels, TRB cDNA libraries were prepared. TCRdb re-called the 5' RACE reads; every CDR3 protein appears as one record, without DNA. Its clone listing holds roughly 90,000 distinct CDR3 sequences. The sequencing sample was made of naive CXCR3- CD8+ T cells from blood. Subset denoted: CD45RO-CCR7+CD27+CD95- naive CD8+ T cells lacking CXCR3 (TNR3-). The origin of the receptors is a human donor in good health. Some clones in this sample may be carry-over from other donors' samples.

V gene TRBV29-1 combines with J gene TRBJ2-7; TCRdb's D call, TRBD2, is unchecked because there is no DNA. Looked up from germline, CDR1 is SQVTM and CDR2 is ANQGSEA. The CDR3 runs to 14 residues. The CDR3 loop is CSVAERVASYEQYF.

The genes are TRBV7-9 and TRBJ1-2; with no DNA, the TCRdb D assignment of TRBD1 cannot be verified. The CDR3 loop spans 16 amino acids. The germline gives CDR1 SEHNR, CDR2 FQNEAQ (reference sequence). This CDR3 is CASSLGWTGDIFGYTF.

This chain links TRBV29-1 with TRBJ2-1; the D call from TCRdb, TRBD2, cannot be confirmed without DNA. There are 17 residues in the CDR3. Germline V gene data show CDR1 as SQVTM and CDR2 as ANQGSEA. This CDR3 is CSALSGPPGFIYNEQFF.

CDR3 region: CASSSFGDETQYF. The gene calls are TRBV12-3 or TRBV12-4 and TRBJ2-5. CDR3 length: 13 amino acids.

V gene TRBV29-1 combines with J gene TRBJ2-3; the D call from TCRdb, TRBD1, cannot be confirmed without DNA. The CDR3 is 13 amino acids. The germline V gene has CDR1 SQVTM and CDR2 ANQGSEA. Here the CDR3 reads CSVTGGEADTQYF.